The 21 T cell receptor beta chains below come from one sample, sequenced in a study of OX40 agonist ivuxolimab in advanced cancers. The table came from immunoSEQ multiplex PCR; TCRdb's copy has only in-frame clones and leaves some out. The sample holds about 100,000 clones, just over 90% seen once. Sequencing used CD4+ or CD8+ T cells sorted from blood, obtained in a trial of the OX40 agonist ivuxolimab. The receptors were gathered from an adult with an advanced solid tumor such as melanoma, head and neck, liver or kidney cancer.

This CDR3 reads CASSPRRTSQNTGELFF. As DNA, the CDR3 is TGTGCCAGCAGCCCGAGGAGGACTAGCCAGAACACCGGGGAGCTGTTTTTT. The V call is TRBV11-2, the J call TRBJ2-2; TRBD2 aligns across 8 bases. Trimming cost V 5 bases and J 1 base; bases outside gene matches: 9. This CDR3 is built from 17 residues. Per the germline V gene, CDR1 is SGHAT and CDR2 is FQNNGV. The full variable domain, rest sourced from reference TRBV11-2 and TRBJ2-2, is EAGVAQSPRYKIIEKRQSVAFWCNPISGHATLYWYQQILGQGPKLLIQFQNNGVVDDSQLPKDRFSAERLKGVDSTLKIQPAKLEDSAVYLCASSPRRTSQNTGELFFGEGSRLTVL.

The chain uses TRBV5-1 and TRBJ2-1, with TRBD1 matching 8 bases. The CDR3 sequence is 16 residues long. Germline V gene lookup returns CDR1 SGHRS and CDR2 YFSETQ. V dropped 4 bases and J dropped 2; count of bases not matched to a gene: 8. The CDR3 protein is CASSMTGVRAYNEQFF. CDR3 nucleotides: TGCGCCAGCAGCATGACAGGGGTTCGGGCCTACAATGAGCAGTTCTTC.

A single count supports this clone. The rearrangement joins TRBV29-1 to TRBJ2-7, with D perhaps matching TRBD2 (6 bases). The ends were cut back, 6 bases at V and 4 bases at J, with 16 bases in the middle. In germline, CDR1 is SQVTM, CDR2 ANQGSEA. The CDR3 has 13 amino acids. The CDR3, as DNA: TGCAGCGTGTTCGGGAGCAATGAATACGAGCAGTACTTC. Residues: CSVFGSNEYEQYF.

This clone was detected only once. The rearrangement joins TRBV2 to TRBJ1-2, with D hard to call. The germline V gene has CDR1 SNHLY and CDR2 FYNNEI. The length of the CDR3 is 16 residues. Trimming removed 7 bases from V and 3 bases from J, with 21 bases in between. The CDR3 region is CASKREQTSADYGYTF. The CDR3 DNA reads TGTGCCAGCAAGAGGGAACAGACCTCAGCAGACTATGGCTACACCTTC.

The chain has TRBV2 and TRBJ2-1; no clear D. CDR1 and CDR2 (germline): SNHLY, FYNNEI. This CDR3 region has 14 residues. V dropped 1 base and J dropped 3 bases, with 7 bases sitting between them. CDR3 residues: CASSEGLHYNEQFF. CDR3 DNA sequence: TGTGCCAGCAGTGAAGGACTTCACTACAATGAGCAGTTCTTC. Full variable domain (outside the CDR3, taken from reference TRBV2 and TRBJ2-1): EPEVTQTPSHQVTQMGQEVILRCVPISNHLYFYWYRQILGQKVEFLVSFYNNEISEKSEIFDDQFSVERPDGSNFTLKIRSTKLEDSAMYFCASSEGLHYNEQFFGPGTRLTVL.

This chain links TRBV6-6 with TRBJ1-4; 7 bases are a match to TRBD1. Germline V gene data show CDR1 as MNHNY and CDR2 as SVGAGI (reference sequence). After removal of 8 bases from V and 4 bases from J, the junction contained 4 bases not matched to a gene. This CDR3 spans 13 amino acids. The CDR3 nucleotides read TGTGCCAGCGGGGGACAGAGTAATGAAAAACTGTTTTTT. It encodes CASGGQSNEKLFF.

As to this clone: At one of its ends the junction is not consistent with the germline gene, which may arise from a read error. The chain couples TRBV28 to TRBJ2-7; D may be TRBD1 or TRBD2 (5 bases each). Germline CDR1 reads MDHEN; CDR2 reads SYDVKM. The CDR3 runs 12 residues. CDR3 sequence: CANSSTGLKQYF. The CDR3 DNA reads as TGTGCCAACAGTTCAACGGGGCTAAAGCAGTACTTC.

V usage is TRBV6-1 and J usage is TRBJ1-1; D is uncertain. This CDR3 has 13 amino acids. Trimming took off 6 bases at V and 5 bases at J, with 13 bases between the two ends. Germline-derived CDR1 and CDR2 are MNHNS and SASEGT. Here the CDR3 DNA reads TGTGCCAGCAGGTTGGGGAGCGGGACTGAAGCTTTCTTT. Residues: CASRLGSGTEAFF.

The V and J genes are TRBV4-1 and TRBJ2-1; D remains unclear. Germline values: CDR1 MGHRA, CDR2 YSYEKL. Trimming removed 0 bases at V and 9 bases at J, with 12 bases between. The CDR3 runs 14 residues. Here the CDR3 DNA reads TGCGCCAGCAGCCAAGATGGTACGGGCGGTGAGCAGTTCTTC. Its translation: CASSQDGTGGEQFF.

The chain employs TRBV5-5 and TRBJ1-2; the D is unclear. Germline V gene data show CDR1 as SGHKS and CDR2 as YYEKEE (reference sequence). V shed 2 bases and J shed 1 base, with 12 bases lying between them. This CDR3 comprises 15 residues. This chain's CDR3 is CASSLSLGNNYGYTF. CDR3 sequence (DNA): TGTGCCAGCAGCTTATCTTTGGGAAATAACTATGGCTACACCTTC.

The V gene is TRBV27, the J gene TRBJ2-2, with 7 positions matching TRBD2. CDR1 MNHEY and CDR2 SMNVEV come from the germline V gene (reference sequence). The CDR3 spans 15 residues. V lost 4 bases and J lost 0; bases outside the gene matches: 2. The CDR3 loop is CASSYGTTNTGELFF. CDR3 coding DNA: TGTGCCAGCAGTTACGGGACTACGAACACCGGGGAGCTGTTTTTT.

The V and J genes are TRBV27 and TRBJ2-3, with 8 bases matching TRBD1. From germline, CDR1 is MNHEY and CDR2 SMNVEV (reference sequence). V trimming: 5 bases; J trimming: 1 base; junction bases outside the gene matches: 8. CDR3 size: 16 residues. The CDR3 is CASSQKQGVGTDTQYF. As DNA, the CDR3 is TGTGCCAGCAGTCAAAAACAGGGGGTGGGCACAGATACGCAGTATTTT.

This clone came up once. V usage is TRBV6-5 and J usage is TRBJ2-7, with 8 bases identical to TRBD1. The junction had 9 bases not matched to a gene; V was cut back by 0 bases and J by 5 bases. The CDR3 covers 16 residues. Germline assignment: CDR1 MNHEY and CDR2 SVGAGI. The CDR3 sequence: CASSYSPGGFRHEQYF. The CDR3 DNA follows: TGTGCCAGCAGTTACTCGCCAGGGGGCTTCAGGCACGAGCAGTACTTC.

The chain uses TRBV4-3 and TRBJ2-7; 11 bases align to TRBD2. CDR1 and CDR2 from the germline V gene are LGHNA and YSLEER. This CDR3 has 18 amino acids. Trimming cost V 0 bases and J 1 base; bases outside gene matches: 8. The CDR3 DNA reads TGCGCCAGCAGCCAAGAGGTTACTAGCGGGAGATGGTCCTACGAGCAGTACTTC. The encoded protein is CASSQEVTSGRWSYEQYF.

The V call is TRBV12-2, the J call TRBJ2-7; the table's D call, TRBD1, was not checked against the DNA. TRBV12-2 is a pseudogene locus. This CDR3 is built from 16 residues. For the CDR3, the DNA is TGTGCAAGTCGCCCCCCAGGGGGGAGCACGCCCTACGAGCAGTACTTC. It encodes CASRPPGGSTPYEQYF.

CDR3 in amino acids: CASSLAMPGGLSTF. The DNA for the CDR3 is TGCGCCAGCAGCTTGGCCATGCCAGGCGGGCTAAGCACCTTC. The chain links TRBV5-1 to TRBJ1-2, with D unresolved. V was shortened by 0 bases and J by 13 bases, with 19 bases between the two germline ends. Germline values: CDR1 SGHRS, CDR2 YFSETQ. The CDR3 is 14 residues long.

The rearrangement joins TRBV28 to TRBJ2-7; TRBD1 is a possible D gene (6 bases). The ends were cut back, 3 bases at V and 0 bases at J, with 12 bases in the middle. CDR1 and CDR2 (germline): MDHEN, SYDVKM. The CDR3 runs to 15 residues. The CDR3 protein is CASSFAGASSYEQYF. Written as DNA, the CDR3 is TGTGCCAGCAGTTTTGCAGGGGCGAGCTCCTACGAGCAGTACTTC.

The chain employs TRBV5-6 and TRBJ2-2; 7 bases align to TRBD1. The J segment lost 3 bases and the V segment lost 4 bases, leaving 9 bases of the junction unmatched. Germline loops: CDR1 SGHDT, CDR2 YYEEEE. The CDR3 is 16 residues long. CDR3 sequence reads: CASSKMTGFDTGELFF. The CDR3 DNA reads TGTGCCAGCAGCAAGATGACAGGGTTTGACACCGGGGAGCTGTTTTTT.

The CDR3 reads CASSFLAGSSYNEQFF. The CDR3 DNA is TGTGCCAGCAGCTTTTTAGCGGGCAGCTCCTACAATGAGCAGTTCTTC. The chain joins TRBV7-2 to TRBJ2-1, with 7 bases fitting TRBD2. The CDR3 runs 16 residues. V was pared by 3 bases and J by 0 bases, with 5 bases of the junction left unmatched. The germline CDR1 and CDR2 sequences are SGHTA and FQGNSA.

The gene calls are TRBV6-4 and TRBJ2-3; tentative D call: TRBD1 (6 bases). The germline gives CDR1 MRHNA, CDR2 SNTAGT. The CDR3 length is 15 residues. V dropped 5 bases and J dropped 1 base, with 13 bases sitting between them. The CDR3 here is CASSPTGTGTDTQYF. The CDR3 bases are TGTGCCAGCAGTCCAACAGGGACCGGCACAGATACGCAGTATTTT.

The chain couples TRBV29-1 to TRBJ2-7, with D perhaps matching TRBD2 (6 bases). This CDR3 spans 14 amino acids. CDR1 and CDR2 from the germline V gene are SQVTM and ANQGSEA. Trimming cost V 0 bases and J 7 bases, with 16 bases left between them. The CDR3 region has the DNA TGCAGCGTTGAAGATTTACCGAGTGGAGGGGAGCAGTACTTC. This translates into CSVEDLPSGGEQYF.